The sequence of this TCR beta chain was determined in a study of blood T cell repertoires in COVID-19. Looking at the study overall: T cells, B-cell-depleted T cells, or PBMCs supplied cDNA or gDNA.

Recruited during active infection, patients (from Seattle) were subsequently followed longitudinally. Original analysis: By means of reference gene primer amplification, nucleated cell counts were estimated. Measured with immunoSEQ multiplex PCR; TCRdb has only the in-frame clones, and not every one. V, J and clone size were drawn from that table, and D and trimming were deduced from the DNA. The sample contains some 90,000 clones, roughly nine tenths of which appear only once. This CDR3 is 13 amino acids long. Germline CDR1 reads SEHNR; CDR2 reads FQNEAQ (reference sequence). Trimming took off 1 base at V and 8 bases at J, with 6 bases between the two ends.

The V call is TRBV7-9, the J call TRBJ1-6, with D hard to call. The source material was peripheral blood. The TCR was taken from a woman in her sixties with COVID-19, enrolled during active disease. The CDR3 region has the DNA TGTGCCAGCAGCTTAGTGGTAGATTCACCCCTCCACTTT. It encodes CASSLVVDSPLHF.